This T cell receptor (beta chain) appears in the sequencing data of a study of T cells after yellow fever vaccination. To note about this clonotype: Its specificity is unknown.

Using its own MiXCR run on the 5' RACE reads, TCRdb lists one record per CDR3 protein. The table records a few hundred thousand distinct CDR3 sequences, approximately 8% of them present only once. Points from the study as a whole: Weaker overall was a secondary response that nonetheless peaked faster, on day 5 versus 15.

The sample here was PBMCs, taken about 49 days after the first yellow fever vaccination. The clonotype was recovered from a man aged 18 to 35 who received the YFV17D yellow fever vaccine.

This CDR3 is CASSSGLLEKYF. The CDR3 DNA reads TGTGCCAGCAGCTCGGGACTTCTCGAAAAGTACTTC. This chain connects TRBV5-4 to TRBJ2-7; maybe TRBD2 (6 bases). This CDR3 spans 12 amino acids. Trimming removed 3 bases from V and 11 bases from J, with 15 bases in between. Germline-derived CDR1 and CDR2 are SGHNT and YYREEE (reference sequence).